This TCR beta chain was documented in a study of cytomegalovirus exposure and HLA in healthy donors. Study-wide results and caveats: TCR beta V segments were, for the most part, productive about 90% or about 30% of the time in an earlier analysis.

The PCR was carried out with 60 Vbeta primers and 13 Jbeta primers. Only in-frame clones appear in the TCRdb table, and some are missing; sequencing was by immunoSEQ multiplex PCR. In the table there are approximately 59,000 clones, 78% of which are singletons. Turning to this clone: The antigen is not known. Other nucleotide sequences in the sample specify the same CDR3.

The sequenced material came from PBMCs. The sequence was collected from a girl aged 10 to 17 in good health and CMV-seropositive.

CDR3 coding DNA: TGTGCCAGCAGTTCCGGACAGGGGTATGGCTACACCTTC. Its translation: CASSSGQGYGYTF. The chain couples TRBV28 to TRBJ1-2; TRBD1 matches at 9 bases. Trimming at V came to 4 bases and at J to 5 bases, leaving 2 bases not matched to a gene. The CDR3 runs to 13 residues. Germline V gene data show CDR1 as MDHEN and CDR2 as SYDVKM.